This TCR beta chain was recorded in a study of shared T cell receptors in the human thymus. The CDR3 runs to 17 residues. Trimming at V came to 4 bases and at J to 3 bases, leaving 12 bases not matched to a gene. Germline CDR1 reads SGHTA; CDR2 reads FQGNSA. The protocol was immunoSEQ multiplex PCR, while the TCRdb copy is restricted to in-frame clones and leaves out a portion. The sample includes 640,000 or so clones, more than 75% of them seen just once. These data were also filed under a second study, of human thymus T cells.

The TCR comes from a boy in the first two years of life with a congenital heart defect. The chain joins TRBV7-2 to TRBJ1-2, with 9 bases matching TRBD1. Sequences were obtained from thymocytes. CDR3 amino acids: CASSWTGAVGGYYGYTF. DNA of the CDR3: TGTGCCAGCAGCTGGACAGGGGCGGTTGGTGGGTACTATGGCTACACCTTC.